This T cell receptor (beta chain) was observed in a study of T cell changes during pregnancy in multiple sclerosis (dated by TCRdb to the late 2010s). Study-wide context: The study looked at changes in the T cell repertoire across pregnancy in women with multiple sclerosis.

A note on this clone: Its recognized antigen is unknown. Base quality data are lacking; no much larger clone is found one base away.

Receptor amplification or capture employed the immunoSEQ multiplex PCR assay. TCRdb re-hosts the immuneACCESS table, in-frame sequences only. Its copies lack some clones; in the studies checked, an unresolved V gene accounts for under half of them, and the cause for the rest is not known. The sample table records 65,000 to 90,000 clones; over 80% of these occur just once. The ten largest account for about 2.8% of the sample. Reading from cysteine to phenylalanine, the CDR3 counts 16 amino acids. Only the CDR3 DNA is retained, 48 bases long and in frame from the first base. V loses 4 bases at its end and J loses 4 bases; junction bases beyond the gene matches: 14. The germline V gene (reference sequence) provides CDR1 SGHNT and CDR2 YYREEE.

The rearrangement joined TRBV5-4 to TRBJ2-7; 7 nucleotides in the junction match TRBD1. Sample: peripheral blood, taken in the third trimester of pregnancy. The sequence came from a female donor in good health, enrolled as a control in a pregnancy study. The CDR3 amino acid sequence is: CASSPRIGTARYEQYF. The DNA reads as follows: TGTGCCAGCAGCCCACGGATAGGGACAGCTAGATACGAGCAGTACTTC.